These T cell receptor beta chains were read from a single sample in a study of chemoradiotherapy in HPV16-positive cancers. Produced via immunoSEQ multiplex PCR; TCRdb's table is partial and in-frame only. The sample includes about 11,000 clones, about 75% of them seen just once. Sample collection occurred from a patient who underwent chemoradiotherapy. Receptors originate from a human donor with HPV-associated anogenital cancer. CDR3s include the opening cysteine and the closing phenylalanine or tryptophan. D genes are given only for firm matches.

V gene	J gene	D gene	CDR3 protein
TRBV5-4	TRBJ2-1	.	CASSRTGLVYGAEQFF
TRBV11-1	TRBJ2-4	.	CASSTRTEQYF
TRBV2	TRBJ1-5	.	CASSGGGGSNQPQHF
TRBV11-2	TRBJ1-5	.	CASSLGGSNQPQHF
TRBV6-5	TRBJ2-5	TRBD1	CASSQGQGRETQYF
TRBV4-2	TRBJ1-2	.	CASSPNPAGDYGYTF
TRBV18	TRBJ2-7	TRBD2	CASSAAPGLAGEDF
TRBV10-3	TRBJ1-1	.	CAIRRSVNTEAFF
TRBV7-3	TRBJ2-2	.	CASSSEPSGELFF
TRBV25-1	TRBJ2-3	.	CASSSLYTDTQYF
TRBV6-1	TRBJ2-7	.	CASSEADSSYEQYF
TRBV28	TRBJ2-7	.	CASREAGGATYEQYF
TRBV7-9	TRBJ1-1	.	CASSFDQVNTEAFF
TRBV6-5	TRBJ1-5	TRBD1	CASRGTGGGQPQHF
TRBV18	TRBJ2-1	TRBD2	CASSLLPGTSVYNEQFF
TRBV5-4	TRBJ2-1	TRBD2	CASSLATGGIINEQFF
TRBV18	TRBJ2-2	.	CASSPPGGFTGELFF
TRBV7-2	TRBJ1-1	TRBD1	CASSPQGAKWGMNTEAFF
TRBV21-1	TRBJ2-5	.	CASSPGLQETQYF
TRBV27	TRBJ2-1	.	CASSLRKYNEQFF
TRBV7-3	TRBJ1-2	.	CASSSEPWGGSYTF
TRBV29-1	TRBJ2-5	.	CSVVGVKETQYF
TRBV27	TRBJ2-5	TRBD1	CASSPGGQGAQYF
TRBV5-1	TRBJ2-1	TRBD2	CASSKGLAEVNEQFF
TRBV20-1	TRBJ1-4	.	CSGQINEKLFF
TRBV7-8	TRBJ2-7	.	CASSSRRQARTDYEQYF
TRBV7-7	TRBJ2-2	.	CASSLGEDSGELFF
TRBV7-2	TRBJ1-2	.	CASSLTLDYGYTF
TRBV6-5	TRBJ1-2	.	CASSYRQGGGYTF
TRBV7-6	TRBJ2-7	TRBD2	CASSLARWGGEQYF
TRBV19	TRBJ2-7	TRBD2	CASSMYSGSFGNEQYF
TRBV9	TRBJ2-3	.	CASSVVGQADTQYF
TRBV6-1	TRBJ2-7	.	CASSEESGTYEQYF
TRBV2	TRBJ2-1	TRBD1	CASRQTGGFYEQFF
TRBV28	TRBJ2-3	TRBD1	CASSSFTSDRTLHTDTQYF
TRBV28	TRBJ1-1	.	CASSRNTEAFF
TRBV5-8	TRBJ2-7	TRBD1	CASSYTTGGYYEQYF
TRBV10-3	TRBJ2-1	TRBD2	CAISASATSGNDEQFF
TRBV28	TRBJ2-5	.	CASSLLQAQYF
TRBV14	TRBJ2-3	TRBD2	CASSHGVGGPGDTQYF
TRBV2	TRBJ2-7	.	CASSEAQRASYEQYF
TRBV5-1	TRBJ2-5	.	CASSNPAGLKTQYF
TRBV4-2	TRBJ1-1	.	CASSSLGGNTEAFF
TRBV28	TRBJ2-7	.	CASSTNPGTQSYEQYF
TRBV6-4	TRBJ2-2	.	CASSDSIDTGELFF
TRBV4-3	TRBJ1-1	.	CASSRTQTRTEAFF
TRBV19	TRBJ2-7	TRBD1	CASSIYPGTGGEQYF
TRBV6-4	TRBJ1-1	TRBD1	CASSDGTGNTEAFF
TRBV19	TRBJ2-1	.	CASSIGRGEQFF
TRBV4-2	TRBJ2-7	.	CASSQDPGSSYEQYF
TRBV18	TRBJ2-6	TRBD1	CASSLAGQGTGANVLTF
TRBV7-2	TRBJ2-3	TRBD2	CASSPFLAGVADTQYF
TRBV6-1	TRBJ2-1	TRBD2	CASSDSSGSTRSYNEQFF